The present T cell receptor (beta chain) was sequenced within a study of beta chain features in type 1 diabetes. Findings of the study overall: A moderate, significant TCRB CDR3 shortening appeared in type 1 diabetes across four CD4+ subsets.

As every portion of the isolated RNA was reverse transcribed, the sequencing read expressed TCRB transcripts. Read counts averaged around 3.6 million for samples of naive, central memory and regulatory T cells. The data were produced by immunoSEQ multiplex PCR, yet TCRdb's version contains in-frame clones alone and is incomplete. The sample has under 800,000 clones; roughly a sixth are singletons. V trimming: 2 bases; J trimming: 2 bases; junction bases outside the gene matches: 3. The CDR3 loop spans 15 amino acids. Germline CDR1 is SGHNT and CDR2 is YYREEE (reference sequence). This clone was counted only a few times. Its antigen is unknown. Donors underwent one heparinised blood draw, 95 to 150 mL on average.

Sequenced material: naive CD4+ T cells from blood. V usage is TRBV5-4 and J usage is TRBJ1-1; 10 nucleotides line up with TRBD1. The receptor's source is a man between 18 and 35 years old in good health. The CDR3 DNA follows: TGTGCCAGCAGCTTCGACAGGGGGCGAAACACTGAAGCTTTCTTT. Its translation is CASSFDRGRNTEAFF.